The 18 T cell receptor beta chains given below trace back to one sample, sequenced in a study of metastatic and nonmetastatic thyroid tumors. Each patient went into thyroid surgery without having received any treatment. TCRdb re-called clones from the PCR reads using MiXCR. The sample consists of about 40,000 clones, about a sixth of them appearing once. The sample comprised tumor tissue. Receptors were obtained from a female donor with papillary thyroid cancer or a benign thyroid nodule (not recorded which). Some clones in this sample may be carry-over from other donors' samples.

This clone was seen repeatedly, ten times or more. J is TRBJ1-1 and V is TRBV11-3, with 10 positions matching TRBD1. This CDR3 comprises 11 residues. Germline V lookup: CDR1 SGHNT, CDR2 YENEEA. Trimming removed 5 bases from V and 13 bases from J; junction bases left unmatched: 4. This chain's CDR3 is CASSRTGGLFF. CDR3 nucleotides: TGTGCCAGCAGCAGGACAGGGGGGCTTTTCTTT.

This clone was recorded many times. The V call is TRBV20-1, the J call TRBJ1-2; 8 nucleotides line up with TRBD1. J gave up 7 bases and V 4 bases, and 5 bases lay outside the gene matches. The CDR3 spans 12 residues. Germline V gene data show CDR1 as DFQATT and CDR2 as SNEGSKA (reference sequence). The DNA of the CDR3 is TGCAGTGCTACCGGACAGGGCCTTGGCTACACCTTC. It yields the protein CSATGQGLGYTF.

Ten or more counts support this clone. The chain combines TRBV19 with TRBJ1-1; tentatively, D is TRBD1 (5 bases). The V and J ends lost 5 bases and 1 base respectively, with 11 bases between them. From germline, CDR1 is LNHDA and CDR2 SQIVND (reference sequence). The CDR3 has 14 amino acids. CDR3 sequence (DNA): TGTGCCAGTAGTTCGGGACTCAGGAACACTGAAGCTTTCTTT. Translating it yields CASSSGLRNTEAFF.

This clone has ten or more counts. A single base separates this from a much larger clone, so it may be a read error. J is TRBJ1-6 and V is TRBV12-3 or TRBV12-4, with D uncertain. CDR3 length: 13 residues. Trimming left V 3 bases short and J 10 bases short, with 10 bases between. CDR3 amino acids: CASSFTRVSPLHF. The CDR3 DNA reads TGTGCCAGCAGTTTTACAAGGGTCTCACCCCTCCACTTT.

The chain uses TRBV11-2 and TRBJ2-1, with a possible D match to TRBD2 (6 bases). Trimming cost V 3 bases and J 4 bases, with 19 bases left between them. This CDR3 has 17 amino acids. Germline CDR1 SGHAT, CDR2 FQNNGV. The chain's CDR3 is CASSLGRLVGEYNEQFF. CDR3 coding DNA: TGTGCCAGCAGCTTGGGTAGACTAGTTGGAGAATACAATGAGCAGTTCTTC.

This clone showed up just a few times. The chain recombines TRBV5-1 with TRBJ2-1; tentative D call: TRBD2 (6 bases). Germline V gene data show CDR1 as SGHRS and CDR2 as YFSETQ. V lost 1 base, J lost 0 bases, and 14 bases lay in between. The CDR3 has 17 amino acids. CDR3 coding DNA: TGCGCCAGCAGCTTGTGGGGTTCCGGGAGCTCCTACAATGAGCAGTTCTTC. It translates to CASSLWGSGSSYNEQFF.

This clone was seen ten or more times. The V call is TRBV14, the J call TRBJ1-6; TRBD1 might be the D (5 bases). This CDR3 is 14 amino acids long. V was pared by 1 base and J by 9 bases, with 10 bases between. Germline V gives CDR1 SGHDN, CDR2 FVKESK. This CDR3 is CASSQVARGSPLHF. CDR3 sequence (DNA): TGTGCCAGCAGCCAAGTAGCGAGGGGTTCACCCCTCCACTTT.

This clone was counted many times. The chain joins TRBV4-2 to TRBJ2-1, with TRBD2 identical over 9 bases. Germline V gene data show CDR1 as LGHNA and CDR2 as YNFKEQ. V lost 0 bases and J lost 4; bases outside the gene matches: 7. The CDR3 spans 17 residues. For the CDR3, the DNA is TGTGCCAGCAGCCAAGATGGGTCTAGCGGGACTTACAATGAGCAGTTCTTC. Encoded protein: CASSQDGSSGTYNEQFF.

This clone was observed at least ten times. V gene TRBV5-6 combines with J gene TRBJ2-7; TRBD1 is a possible D gene (5 bases). V was cut by 3 bases and J by 6 bases, with 13 bases left in between. Germline-derived CDR1 and CDR2 are SGHDT and YYEEEE. The CDR3 loop spans 13 amino acids. The DNA for the CDR3 is TGTGCCAGCAGCTATGACAGTTACTCCGAGCAGTACTTC. Its protein product is CASSYDSYSEQYF.

This clone was recorded a few times. One base away lies a much larger clone, so this may be a sequencing read error. The genes are TRBV10-2 and TRBJ2-7, with 7 bases lining up with TRBD1. Germline-derived CDR1 and CDR2 are WSHSY and SAAADI. After removal of 5 bases from V and 2 bases from J, the junction contained 9 bases not matched to a gene. CDR3 length: 15 residues. CDR3 coding DNA: TGCGCCAGCAGTATTAACGAACAGGGGACCTACGAGCAGTACTTC. It is translated as CASSINEQGTYEQYF.

This clone was observed many times. The V gene is TRBV27, the J gene TRBJ1-5; D ambiguous. The germline V gene encodes CDR1 MNHEY and CDR2 SMNVEV (reference sequence). V lost 6 bases to trimming and J lost 3 bases, with 12 bases between them. CDR3 length equals 14 residues. CDR3 region: CASSRGEVNQPQHF. The CDR3 coding sequence is TGTGCCAGCAGCCGAGGCGAGGTCAATCAGCCCCAGCATTTT.

This clone showed up many times. V usage is TRBV6-1 and J usage is TRBJ2-5, with TRBD2 matching 8 bases. V shed 6 bases, J shed 3 bases, and the junction held 3 bases outside the gene matches. The germline gives CDR1 MNHNS, CDR2 SASEGT. The CDR3 totals 13 residues. The CDR3 coding sequence is TGTGCCAGCAGCGTACTAGCGGAAGAGACCCAGTACTTC. This gives the protein CASSVLAEETQYF.

Note on this clone: A much bigger clone sits one base away, suggesting this may be a read error. Distinct nucleotide sequences in the sample also encode this CDR3. The gene calls are TRBV28 and TRBJ2-6; 7 nucleotides align to TRBD1. This CDR3 contains 19 residues. V shed 5 bases, J shed 4 bases, and the junction held 17 bases outside the gene matches. CDR1 is MDHEN and CDR2 is SYDVKM in the germline V gene. This CDR3 reads CASSPVRWTGVPGANVLTF. The CDR3 region has the DNA TGTGCCAGCAGTCCCGTGCGTTGGACAGGAGTCCCCGGGGCCAACGTCCTGACTTTC.

This clone was seen many times. The chain recombines TRBV29-1 with TRBJ2-7; TRBD2 aligns across 9 bases. CDR1 is SQVTM, CDR2 ANQGSEA, per germline. The CDR3 covers 14 residues. J lost 1 base, V lost 3 bases, and 4 bases had no gene match. CDR3 in DNA: TGCAGCGTTGATACTAGCGGGTCTTCCTACGAGCAGTACTTC. This codes for CSVDTSGSSYEQYF.

The table lists this clone with many counts. The chain employs TRBV11-2 and TRBJ2-1; 7 nucleotides match TRBD1. The CDR3 contains 14 residues. Germline CDR1 reads SGHAT; CDR2 reads FQNNGV. The ends lost 6 bases at V and 4 bases at J; junction bases unmatched: 6. This CDR3 is CASRKGGPYNEQFF. The DNA for the CDR3 is TGTGCCAGCAGGAAAGGGGGCCCTTACAATGAGCAGTTCTTC.

This clone was recorded at least ten times. This may stem from a read error, because a much larger clone lies one nucleotide away. The CDR3: CSVDGTGGDNEQFF. CDR3 coding DNA: TGCAGTGTGGACGGGACAGGGGGGGACAATGAGCAGTTCTTC. The rearrangement uses TRBV20-1 and TRBJ2-1; 11 nucleotides align to TRBD1. CDR1 and CDR2 from the germline V gene are DFQATT and SNEGSKA (reference sequence). V lost 7 bases, J lost 5 bases, and 7 bases stayed unmatched. There are 14 residues in the CDR3.

This clone was recorded at least ten times. This chain joins TRBV28 and TRBJ1-5; 7 bases map to TRBD1. CDR1 is MDHEN, CDR2 SYDVKM, per germline. V trimming: 2 bases; J trimming: 3 bases; junction bases outside the gene matches: 7. The CDR3 has 16 amino acids. The DNA for the CDR3 is TGTGCCAGCAGTTTACAGTCACAGGGGAACAATCAGCCCCAGCATTTT. It translates to CASSLQSQGNNQPQHF. Variable domain in full (rest from reference TRBV28 and TRBJ1-5): DVKVTQSSRYLVKRTGEKVFLECVQDMDHENMFWYRQDPGLGLRLIYFSYDVKMKEKGDIPEGYSVSREKKERFSLILESASTNQTSMYLCASSLQSQGNNQPQHFGDGTRLSIL.

Many counts were recorded for this clone. The CDR3 region has the DNA TGTGCCACCAGCAGAGCTCCAGATACGCAGTATTTT. Protein sequence: CATSRAPDTQYF. This chain links TRBV15 with TRBJ2-3, with no clear D. The germline CDR1 and CDR2 sequences are LNHNV and YYDKDF (reference sequence). V was trimmed by 1 base and J by 4 bases, leaving 3 bases between them. This CDR3 is 12 amino acids long. Drawing the rest from reference TRBV15 and TRBJ2-3, the complete variable domain is DAMVIQNPRYQVTQFGKPVTLSCSQTLNHNVMYWYQQKSSQAPKLLFHYYDKDFNNEADTPDNFQSRRPNTSFCFLDIRSPGLGDTAMYLCATSRAPDTQYFGPGTRLTVL.